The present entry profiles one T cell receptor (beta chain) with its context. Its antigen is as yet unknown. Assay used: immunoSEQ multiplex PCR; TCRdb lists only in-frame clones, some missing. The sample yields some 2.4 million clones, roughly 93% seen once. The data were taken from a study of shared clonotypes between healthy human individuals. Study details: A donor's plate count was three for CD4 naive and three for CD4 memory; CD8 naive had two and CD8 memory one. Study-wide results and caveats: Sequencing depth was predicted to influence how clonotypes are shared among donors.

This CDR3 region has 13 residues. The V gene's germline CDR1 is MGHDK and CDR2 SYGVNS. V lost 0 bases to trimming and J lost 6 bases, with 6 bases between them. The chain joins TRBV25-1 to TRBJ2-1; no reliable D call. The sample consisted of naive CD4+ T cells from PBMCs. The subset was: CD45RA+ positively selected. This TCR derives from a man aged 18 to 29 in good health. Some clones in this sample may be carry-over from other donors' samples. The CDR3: CASSEYIINEQFF. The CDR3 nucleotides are TGTGCCAGCAGTGAATATATAATCAATGAGCAGTTCTTC.